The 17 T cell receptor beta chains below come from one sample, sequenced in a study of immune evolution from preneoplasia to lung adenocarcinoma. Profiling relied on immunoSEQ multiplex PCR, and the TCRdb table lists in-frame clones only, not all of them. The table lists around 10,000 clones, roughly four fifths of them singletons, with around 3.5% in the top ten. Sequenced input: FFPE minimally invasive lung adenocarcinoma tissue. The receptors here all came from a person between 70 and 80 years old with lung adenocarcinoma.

Here the CDR3 reads CASSWRTGNTEAFF. In nucleotides, the CDR3 is TGTGCCAGCAGTTGGAGGACGGGGAACACTGAAGCTTTCTTT. The gene calls are TRBV11-1 and TRBJ1-1; no clear D. Germline V gene lookup returns CDR1 SGHAT and CDR2 FQDESV (reference sequence). V lost 6 bases and J lost 1, with 12 bases in between. CDR3 length: 14 amino acids.

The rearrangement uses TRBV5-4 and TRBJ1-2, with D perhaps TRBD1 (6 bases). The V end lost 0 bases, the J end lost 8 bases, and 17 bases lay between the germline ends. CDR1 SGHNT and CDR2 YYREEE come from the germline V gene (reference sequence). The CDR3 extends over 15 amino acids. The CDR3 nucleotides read TGTGCCAGCAGCTTGGTCGGGACATCCCAGGAGGGCTACACCTTC. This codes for CASSLVGTSQEGYTF.

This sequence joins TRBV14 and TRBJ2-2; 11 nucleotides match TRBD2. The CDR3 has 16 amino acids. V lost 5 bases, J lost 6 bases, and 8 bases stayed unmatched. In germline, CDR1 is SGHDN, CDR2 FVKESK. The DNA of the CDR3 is TGTGCCAGCAGCAGAACTAGCGGGAGTAGTTCCGGGGAGCTGTTTTTT. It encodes CASSRTSGSSSGELFF.

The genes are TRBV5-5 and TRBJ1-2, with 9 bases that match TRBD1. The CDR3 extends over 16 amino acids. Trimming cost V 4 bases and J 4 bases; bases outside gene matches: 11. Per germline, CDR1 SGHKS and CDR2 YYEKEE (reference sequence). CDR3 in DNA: TGTGCCAGCAGCCCGCCCACCGGGACAGGGCTCTATGGCTACACCTTC. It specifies CASSPPTGTGLYGYTF.

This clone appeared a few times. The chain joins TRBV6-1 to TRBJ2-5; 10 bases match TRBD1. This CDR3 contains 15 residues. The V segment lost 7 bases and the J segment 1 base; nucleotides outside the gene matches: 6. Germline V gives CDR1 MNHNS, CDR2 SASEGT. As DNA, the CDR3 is TGTGCCAGCACCGGACAGGGGGAGGCCCAAGAGACCCAGTACTTC. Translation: CASTGQGEAQETQYF.

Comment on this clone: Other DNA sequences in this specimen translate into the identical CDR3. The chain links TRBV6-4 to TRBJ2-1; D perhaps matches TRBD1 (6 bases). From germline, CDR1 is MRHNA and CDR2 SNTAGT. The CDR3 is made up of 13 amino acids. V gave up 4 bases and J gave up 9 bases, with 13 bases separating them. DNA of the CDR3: TGTGCCAGCAGTGTTCTCCTACAGGGTGAGCAGTTCTTC. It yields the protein CASSVLLQGEQFF.

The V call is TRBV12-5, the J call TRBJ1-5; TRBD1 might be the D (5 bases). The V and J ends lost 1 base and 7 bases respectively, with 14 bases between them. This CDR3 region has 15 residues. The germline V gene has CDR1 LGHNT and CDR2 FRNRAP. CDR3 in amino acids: CASGLEPGGGQPQHF. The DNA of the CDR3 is TGTGCTAGTGGTTTGGAGCCGGGTGGGGGACAGCCCCAGCATTTT. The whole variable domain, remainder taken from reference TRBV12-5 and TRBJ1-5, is DARVTQTPRHKVTEMGQEVTMRCQPILGHNTVFWYRQTMMQGLELLAYFRNRAPLDDSGMPKDRFSAEMPDATLATLKIQPSEPRDSAVYFCASGLEPGGGQPQHFGDGTRLSIL.

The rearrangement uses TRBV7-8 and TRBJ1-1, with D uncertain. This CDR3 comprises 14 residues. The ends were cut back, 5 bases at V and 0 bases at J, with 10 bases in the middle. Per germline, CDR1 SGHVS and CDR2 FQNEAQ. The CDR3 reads CASSRPGLNTEAFF. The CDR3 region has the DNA TGTGCCAGCAGCCGACCGGGCCTGAACACTGAAGCTTTCTTT. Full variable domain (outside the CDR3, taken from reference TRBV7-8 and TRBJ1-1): GAGVSQSPRYKVAKRGQDVALRCDPISGHVSLFWYQQALGQGPEFLTYFQNEAQLDKSGLPSDRFFAERPEGSVSTLKIQRTQQEDSAVYLCASSRPGLNTEAFFGQGTRLTVV.

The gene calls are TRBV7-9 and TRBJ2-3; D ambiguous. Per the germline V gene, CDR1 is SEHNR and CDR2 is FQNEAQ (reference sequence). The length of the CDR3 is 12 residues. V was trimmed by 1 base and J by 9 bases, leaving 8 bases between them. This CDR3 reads CASSLGQGTQYF. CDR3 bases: TGTGCCAGCAGCTTAGGGCAAGGGACGCAGTATTTT.

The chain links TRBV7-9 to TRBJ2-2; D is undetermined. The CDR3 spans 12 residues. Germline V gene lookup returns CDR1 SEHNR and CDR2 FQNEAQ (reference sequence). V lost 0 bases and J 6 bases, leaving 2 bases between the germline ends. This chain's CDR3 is CASSLAAGELFF. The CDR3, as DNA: TGTGCCAGCAGCTTAGCGGCCGGGGAGCTGTTTTTT.

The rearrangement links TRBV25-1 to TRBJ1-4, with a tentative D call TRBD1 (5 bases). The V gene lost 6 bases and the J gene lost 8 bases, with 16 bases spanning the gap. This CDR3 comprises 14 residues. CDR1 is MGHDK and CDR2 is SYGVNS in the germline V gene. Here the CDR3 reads CASRDDRGGEKLFF. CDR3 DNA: TGTGCCAGCAGGGATGACAGAGGTGGCGAAAAACTGTTTTTT.

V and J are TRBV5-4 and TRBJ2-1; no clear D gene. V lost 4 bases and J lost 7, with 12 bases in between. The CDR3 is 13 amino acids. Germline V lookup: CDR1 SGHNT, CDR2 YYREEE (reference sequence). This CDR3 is CASSLWISNEQFF. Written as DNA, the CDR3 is TGTGCCAGCAGCCTCTGGATATCGAATGAGCAGTTCTTC.

CDR3 loop: CASSDGQMNNQPQHF. In nucleotides, the CDR3 is TGTGCCAGTAGTGATGGACAGATGAACAATCAGCCCCAGCATTTT. V is TRBV19 and J is TRBJ1-5; D is possibly TRBD1 (6 bases). V lost 5 bases, J lost 3 bases, and 14 bases lay in between. This CDR3 contains 15 residues. Germline V gene lookup returns CDR1 LNHDA and CDR2 SQIVND (reference sequence).

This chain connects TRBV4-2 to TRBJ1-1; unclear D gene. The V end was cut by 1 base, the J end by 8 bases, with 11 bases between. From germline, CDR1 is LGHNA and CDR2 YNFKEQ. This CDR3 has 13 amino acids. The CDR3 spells CASSQVLMGEAFF. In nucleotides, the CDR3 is TGTGCCAGCAGCCAAGTTCTAATGGGGGAAGCTTTCTTT.

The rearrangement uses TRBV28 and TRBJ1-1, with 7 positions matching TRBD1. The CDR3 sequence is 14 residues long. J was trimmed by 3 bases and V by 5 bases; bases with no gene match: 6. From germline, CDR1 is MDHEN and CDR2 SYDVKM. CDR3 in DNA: TGTGCCAGCAGTCACGACAGGGCCTACACTGAAGCTTTCTTT. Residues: CASSHDRAYTEAFF.

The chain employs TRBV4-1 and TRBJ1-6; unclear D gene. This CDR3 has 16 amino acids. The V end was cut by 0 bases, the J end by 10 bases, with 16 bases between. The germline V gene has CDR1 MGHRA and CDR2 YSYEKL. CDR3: CASSQEGMDARSPLHF. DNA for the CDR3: TGCGCCAGCAGCCAAGAAGGGATGGACGCCAGGTCACCCCTCCACTTT.

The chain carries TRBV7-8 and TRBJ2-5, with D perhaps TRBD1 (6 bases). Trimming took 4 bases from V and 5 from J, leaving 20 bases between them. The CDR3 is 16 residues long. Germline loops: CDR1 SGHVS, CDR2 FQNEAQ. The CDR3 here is CASSSVLQGSGETQYF. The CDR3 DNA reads TGTGCCAGCAGCTCTGTCCTACAGGGAAGTGGGGAGACCCAGTACTTC.